This T cell receptor beta chain was obtained from a study of CD8 T cells in Susac syndrome. Random hexamers served to reverse transcribe roughly 0.5 to 1 ug RNA. An immunoSEQ multiplex PCR amplified TCR beta CDR3 over 54 Vbeta and 13 Jbeta. TCRdb ran MiXCR on the immunoSEQ multiplex PCR reads and lists one entry per CDR3 protein. The profile shows roughly 330,000 distinct CDR3 sequences, about 91% of them singletons. Sequencing of TCR beta, carried out with a high-throughput approach, was applied to CD8+ and CD4+ T cells from the blood. Negative isolation was used for CD8+ and CD4+ T cells and FACS enrichment for TEMRA cells. Sequencing was performed on CD4+ T cells from PBMCs. This TCR was sampled from a human donor with multiple sclerosis.

The DNA of the CDR3 is TGTGCCAGCAGTTTAGCGTTGCGGGCAGGAGCTTTCTTT. Translated: CASSLALRAGAFF. The genes are TRBV12-3 or TRBV12-4 and TRBJ1-1; D unresolved. The CDR3 runs 13 residues. V lost 0 bases, J lost 10 bases, and 12 bases lay in between.